This T cell receptor (beta chain) was recorded in a study of blood T cell repertoires in COVID-19. Across the whole study: Material from acute and convalescent COVID-19 was sourced from the United States, Italy and Spain.

The CDR3 spans 12 residues. Germline V gives CDR1 SNHLY, CDR2 FYNNEI. Trimming took 5 bases from V and 5 from J, leaving 9 bases between them. Authors' analysis steps: For nucleated cells, counts were estimated from reference gene primer amplification. The table came from immunoSEQ multiplex PCR; TCRdb's copy has only in-frame clones and leaves some out. V and J calls and clone size follow that table, whereas D and trimming were derived from the DNA. Seen here are some 390,000 clones, roughly 89% observed once, and the top ten hold 1.5% to 2%. The sequence was obtained from a woman aged 25 to 39 who had recovered from COVID-19. The chain couples TRBV2 to TRBJ1-1; the D is unclear. The sample was PBMCs or T cells enriched from blood (not recorded which). The CDR3 loop is CASSSSGTEAFF. CDR3 DNA: TGTGCCAGCAGTTCCAGCGGGACTGAAGCTTTCTTT.